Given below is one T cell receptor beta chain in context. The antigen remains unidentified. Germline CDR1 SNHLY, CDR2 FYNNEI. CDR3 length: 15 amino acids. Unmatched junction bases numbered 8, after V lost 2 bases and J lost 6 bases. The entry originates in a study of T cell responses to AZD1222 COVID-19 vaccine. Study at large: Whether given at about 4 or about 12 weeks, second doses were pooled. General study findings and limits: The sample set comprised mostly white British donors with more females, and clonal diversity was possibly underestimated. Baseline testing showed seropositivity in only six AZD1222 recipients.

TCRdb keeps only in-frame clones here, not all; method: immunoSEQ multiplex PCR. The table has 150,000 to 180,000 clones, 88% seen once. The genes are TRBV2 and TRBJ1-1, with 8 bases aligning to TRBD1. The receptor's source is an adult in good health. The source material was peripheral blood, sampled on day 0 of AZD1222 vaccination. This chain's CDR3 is CASSEFLGQGPEAFF. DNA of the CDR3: TGTGCCAGCAGTGAATTTCTAGGACAGGGACCTGAAGCTTTCTTT. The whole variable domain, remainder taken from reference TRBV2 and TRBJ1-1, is EPEVTQTPSHQVTQMGQEVILRCVPISNHLYFYWYRQILGQKVEFLVSFYNNEISEKSEIFDDQFSVERPDGSNFTLKIRSTKLEDSAMYFCASSEFLGQGPEAFFGQGTRLTVV.